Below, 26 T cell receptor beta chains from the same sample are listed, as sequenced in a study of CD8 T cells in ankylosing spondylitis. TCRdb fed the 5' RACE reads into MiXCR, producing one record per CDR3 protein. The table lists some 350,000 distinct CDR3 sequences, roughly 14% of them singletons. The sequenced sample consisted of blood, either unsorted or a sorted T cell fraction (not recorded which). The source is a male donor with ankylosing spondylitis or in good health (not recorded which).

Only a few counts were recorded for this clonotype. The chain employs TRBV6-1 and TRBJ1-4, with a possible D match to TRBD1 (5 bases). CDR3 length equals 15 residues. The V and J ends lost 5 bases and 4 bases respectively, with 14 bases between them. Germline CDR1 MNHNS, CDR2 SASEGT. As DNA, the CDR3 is TGTGCCAGCAGTCCTCCCGGGGGTGGTAATGAAAAACTGTTTTTT. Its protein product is CASSPPGGGNEKLFF.

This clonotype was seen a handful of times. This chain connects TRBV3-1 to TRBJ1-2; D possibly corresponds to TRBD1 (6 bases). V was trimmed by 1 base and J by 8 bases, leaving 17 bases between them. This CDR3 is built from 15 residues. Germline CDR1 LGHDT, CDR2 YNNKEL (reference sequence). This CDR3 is CASSQATGTVGGYTF. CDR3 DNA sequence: TGTGCCAGCAGCCAAGCGACAGGAACCGTCGGCGGCTACACCTTC. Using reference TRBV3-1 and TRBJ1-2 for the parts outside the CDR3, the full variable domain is DTAVSQTPKYLVTQMGNDKSIKCEQNLGHDTMYWYKQDSKKFLKIMFSYNNKELIINETVPNRFSPKSPDKAHLNLHINSLELGDSAVYFCASSQATGTVGGYTFGSGTRLTVV.

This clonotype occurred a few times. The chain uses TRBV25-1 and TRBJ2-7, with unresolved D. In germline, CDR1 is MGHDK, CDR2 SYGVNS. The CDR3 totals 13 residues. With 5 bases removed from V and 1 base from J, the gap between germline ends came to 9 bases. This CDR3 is CASSPLGSYEQYF. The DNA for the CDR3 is TGTGCCAGCAGTCCGTTGGGATCCTACGAGCAGTACTTC.

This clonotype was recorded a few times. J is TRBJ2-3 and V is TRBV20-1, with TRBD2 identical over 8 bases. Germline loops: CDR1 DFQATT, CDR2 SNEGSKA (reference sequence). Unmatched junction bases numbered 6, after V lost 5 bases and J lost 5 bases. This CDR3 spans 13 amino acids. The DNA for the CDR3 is TGCAGTGCTCTTTCGGGGGGGCAAGATACGCAGTATTTT. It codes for CSALSGGQDTQYF.

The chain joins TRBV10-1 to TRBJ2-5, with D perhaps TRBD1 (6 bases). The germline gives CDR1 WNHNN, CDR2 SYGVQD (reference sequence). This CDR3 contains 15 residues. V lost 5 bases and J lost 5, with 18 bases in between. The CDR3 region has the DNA TGCGCCAGCAGTCAAGGACAAACAGGGATCGAGACCCAGTACTTC. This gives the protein CASSQGQTGIETQYF.

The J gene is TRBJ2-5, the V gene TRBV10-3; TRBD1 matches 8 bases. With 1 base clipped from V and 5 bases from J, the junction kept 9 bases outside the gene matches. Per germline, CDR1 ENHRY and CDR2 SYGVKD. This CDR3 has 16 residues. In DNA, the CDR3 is TGTGCCATCAGTGAGTTGGCAGGGGGCGTGGAGGAGACCCAGTACTTC. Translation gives CAISELAGGVEETQYF.

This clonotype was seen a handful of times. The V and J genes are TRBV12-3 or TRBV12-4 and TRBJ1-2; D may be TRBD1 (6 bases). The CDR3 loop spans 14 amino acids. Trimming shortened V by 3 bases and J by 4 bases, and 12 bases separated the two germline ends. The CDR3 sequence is CASSFWGATYGYTF. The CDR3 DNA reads TGTGCCAGCAGTTTTTGGGGGGCCACCTATGGCTACACCTTC.

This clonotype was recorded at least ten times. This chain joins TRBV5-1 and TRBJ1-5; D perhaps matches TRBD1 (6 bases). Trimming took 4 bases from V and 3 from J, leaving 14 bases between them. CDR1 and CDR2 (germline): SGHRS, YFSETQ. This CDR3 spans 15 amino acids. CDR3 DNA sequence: TGCGCCAGCAGCAGAGACGACAGGCCCAATCAGCCCCAGCATTTT. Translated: CASSRDDRPNQPQHF.

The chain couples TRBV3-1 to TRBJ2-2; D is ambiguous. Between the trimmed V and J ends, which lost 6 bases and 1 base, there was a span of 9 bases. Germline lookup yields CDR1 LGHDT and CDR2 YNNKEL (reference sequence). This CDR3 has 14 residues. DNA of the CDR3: TGTGCCAGCAGAAATGAACAGAACACCGGGGAGCTGTTTTTT. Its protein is CASRNEQNTGELFF.

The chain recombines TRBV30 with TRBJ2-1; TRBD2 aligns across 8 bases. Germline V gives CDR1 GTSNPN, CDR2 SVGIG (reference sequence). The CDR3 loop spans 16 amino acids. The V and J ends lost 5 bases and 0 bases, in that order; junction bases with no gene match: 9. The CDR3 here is CAWWDRRGASYNEQFF. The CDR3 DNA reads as TGTGCCTGGTGGGATAGGCGGGGGGCCTCCTACAATGAGCAGTTCTTC.

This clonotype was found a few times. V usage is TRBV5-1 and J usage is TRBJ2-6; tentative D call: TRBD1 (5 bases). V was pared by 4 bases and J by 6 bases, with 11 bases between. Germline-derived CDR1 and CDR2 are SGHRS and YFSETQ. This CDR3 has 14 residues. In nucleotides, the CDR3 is TGCGCCAGCAGCCAGGGATCTACGGCCAACGTCCTGACTTTC. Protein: CASSQGSTANVLTF.

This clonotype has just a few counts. The CDR3 bases are TGTGCCAGCAGTTTTAGAGGGCGCTACAATGAGCAGTTCTTC. This sequence encodes CASSFRGRYNEQFF. This chain joins TRBV27 and TRBJ2-1, with D possibly matching TRBD2 (5 bases). Germline CDR1 MNHEY, CDR2 SMNVEV (reference sequence). The V gene lost 3 bases and the J gene lost 3 bases, with 9 bases spanning the gap. This CDR3 has 14 amino acids.

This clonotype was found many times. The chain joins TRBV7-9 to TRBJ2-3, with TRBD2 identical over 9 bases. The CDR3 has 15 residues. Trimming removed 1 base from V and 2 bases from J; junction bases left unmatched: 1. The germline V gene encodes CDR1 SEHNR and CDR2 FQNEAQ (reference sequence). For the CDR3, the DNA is TGTGCCAGCAGCTTAGGGACTAGCGACACAGATACGCAGTATTTT. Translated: CASSLGTSDTDTQYF.

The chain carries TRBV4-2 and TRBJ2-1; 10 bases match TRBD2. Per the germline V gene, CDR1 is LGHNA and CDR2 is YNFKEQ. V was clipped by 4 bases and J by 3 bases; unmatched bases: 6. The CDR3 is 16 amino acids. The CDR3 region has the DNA TGTGCCAGCAGCCCCTCAGCGGGGGGGCTCTACAATGAGCAGTTCTTC. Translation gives CASSPSAGGLYNEQFF.

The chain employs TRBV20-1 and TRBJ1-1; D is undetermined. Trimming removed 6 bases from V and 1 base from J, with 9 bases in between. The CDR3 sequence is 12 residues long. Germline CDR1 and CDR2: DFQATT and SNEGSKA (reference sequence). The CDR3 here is CSAVRGNTEAFF. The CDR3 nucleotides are TGCAGTGCCGTCAGAGGGAACACTGAAGCTTTCTTT.

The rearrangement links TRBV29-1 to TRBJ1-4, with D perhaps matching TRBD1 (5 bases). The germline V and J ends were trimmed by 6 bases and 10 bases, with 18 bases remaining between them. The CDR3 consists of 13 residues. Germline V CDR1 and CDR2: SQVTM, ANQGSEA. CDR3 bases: TGCAGCGTCGAACTTGGGGGGGTTGCAAAACTGTTTTTT. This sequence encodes CSVELGGVAKLFF.

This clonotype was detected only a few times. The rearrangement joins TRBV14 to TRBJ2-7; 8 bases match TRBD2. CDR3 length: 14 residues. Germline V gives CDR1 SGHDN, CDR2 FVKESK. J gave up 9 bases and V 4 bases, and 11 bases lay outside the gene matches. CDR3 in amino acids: CASSPTSAGRVQYF. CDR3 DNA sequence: TGTGCCAGCAGCCCAACGTCGGCCGGGAGGGTGCAGTACTTC.

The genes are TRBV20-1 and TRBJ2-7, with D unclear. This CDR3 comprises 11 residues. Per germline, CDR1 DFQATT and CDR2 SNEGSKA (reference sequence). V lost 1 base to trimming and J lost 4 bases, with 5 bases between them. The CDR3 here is CSARVNYEQYF. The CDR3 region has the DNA TGCAGTGCTAGAGTTAATTACGAGCAGTACTTC.

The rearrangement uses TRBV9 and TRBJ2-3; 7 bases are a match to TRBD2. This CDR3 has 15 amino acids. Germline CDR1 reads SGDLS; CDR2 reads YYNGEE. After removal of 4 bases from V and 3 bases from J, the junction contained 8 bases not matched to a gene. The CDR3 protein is CASSTQGGATDTQYF. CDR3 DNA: TGTGCCAGCAGCACCCAGGGAGGGGCGACAGATACGCAGTATTTT.

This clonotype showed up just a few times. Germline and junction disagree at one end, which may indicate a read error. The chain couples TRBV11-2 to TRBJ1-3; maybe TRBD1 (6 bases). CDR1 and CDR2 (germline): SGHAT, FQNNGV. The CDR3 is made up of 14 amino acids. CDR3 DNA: TGTGCCAGCACCTTACAGGGATACGGAAACACCATATATTTT. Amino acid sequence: CASTLQGYGNTIYF.

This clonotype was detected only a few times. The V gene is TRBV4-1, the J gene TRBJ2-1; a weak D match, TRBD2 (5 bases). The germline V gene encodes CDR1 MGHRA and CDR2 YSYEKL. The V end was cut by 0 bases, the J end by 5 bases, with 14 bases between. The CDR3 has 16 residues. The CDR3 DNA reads TGCGCCAGCAGCCAAGATCTTACCCTAGCCAACAATGAGCAGTTCTTC. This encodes CASSQDLTLANNEQFF.

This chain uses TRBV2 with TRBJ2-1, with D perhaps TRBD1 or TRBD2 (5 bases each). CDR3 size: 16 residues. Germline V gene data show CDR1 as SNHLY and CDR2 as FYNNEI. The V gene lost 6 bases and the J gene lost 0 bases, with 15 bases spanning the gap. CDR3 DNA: TGTGCCAGCAGACTGGCAGGGACGGGCTCCTACAATGAGCAGTTCTTC. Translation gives CASRLAGTGSYNEQFF.

CDR3 sequence reads: CSAMRGGRNEQFF. Written as DNA, the CDR3 is TGCAGTGCTATGCGGGGGGGCAGAAATGAGCAGTTCTTC. This chain uses TRBV20-1 with TRBJ2-1; 9 bases are shared with TRBD2. Germline V lookup: CDR1 DFQATT, CDR2 SNEGSKA (reference sequence). The trim removed 4 bases at V and 7 bases at J, leaving 5 bases unmatched. The CDR3 consists of 13 residues.

As DNA, the CDR3 is TGTGCCAGCAGTTTGGGCCAGATTCAGCCCCAGCATTTT. As protein: CASSLGQIQPQHF. The V call is TRBV12-3 or TRBV12-4, the J call TRBJ1-5; the D is unclear. Trimming cost V 3 bases and J 6 bases, with 9 bases left between them. The CDR3 covers 13 residues.

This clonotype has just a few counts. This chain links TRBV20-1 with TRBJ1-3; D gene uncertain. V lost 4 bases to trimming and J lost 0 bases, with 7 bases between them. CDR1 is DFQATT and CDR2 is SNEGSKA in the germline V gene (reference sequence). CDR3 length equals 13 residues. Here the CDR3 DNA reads TGCAGTGCTACCCTTAGCTCTGGAAACACCATATATTTT. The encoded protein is CSATLSSGNTIYF.

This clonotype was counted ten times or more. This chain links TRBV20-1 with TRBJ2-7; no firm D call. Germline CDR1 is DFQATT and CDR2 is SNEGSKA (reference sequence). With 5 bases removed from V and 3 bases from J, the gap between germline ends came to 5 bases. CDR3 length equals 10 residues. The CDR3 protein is CSAGDYEQYF. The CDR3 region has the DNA TGCAGTGCTGGCGACTACGAGCAGTACTTC.